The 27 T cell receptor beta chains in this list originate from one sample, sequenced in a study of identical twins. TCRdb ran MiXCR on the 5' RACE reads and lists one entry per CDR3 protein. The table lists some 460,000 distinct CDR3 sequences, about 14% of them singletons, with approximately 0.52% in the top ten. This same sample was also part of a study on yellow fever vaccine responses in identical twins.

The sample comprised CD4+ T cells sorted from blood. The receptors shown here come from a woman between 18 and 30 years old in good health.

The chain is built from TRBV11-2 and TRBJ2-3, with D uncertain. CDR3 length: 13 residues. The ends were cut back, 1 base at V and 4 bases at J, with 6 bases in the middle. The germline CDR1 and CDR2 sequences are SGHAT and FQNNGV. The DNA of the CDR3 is TGTGCCAGCAGCTTAGTCCGTCCAGATACGCAGTATTTT. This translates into CASSLVRPDTQYF. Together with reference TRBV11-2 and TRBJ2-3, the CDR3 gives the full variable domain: EAGVAQSPRYKIIEKRQSVAFWCNPISGHATLYWYQQILGQGPKLLIQFQNNGVVDDSQLPKDRFSAERLKGVDSTLKIQPAKLEDSAVYLCASSLVRPDTQYFGPGTRLTVL.

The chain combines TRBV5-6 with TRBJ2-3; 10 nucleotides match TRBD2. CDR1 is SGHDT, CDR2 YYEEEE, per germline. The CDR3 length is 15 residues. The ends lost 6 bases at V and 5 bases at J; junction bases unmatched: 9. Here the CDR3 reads CASIFGTSARDTQYF. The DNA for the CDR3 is TGTGCCAGCATATTCGGGACTAGCGCTAGAGATACGCAGTATTTT.

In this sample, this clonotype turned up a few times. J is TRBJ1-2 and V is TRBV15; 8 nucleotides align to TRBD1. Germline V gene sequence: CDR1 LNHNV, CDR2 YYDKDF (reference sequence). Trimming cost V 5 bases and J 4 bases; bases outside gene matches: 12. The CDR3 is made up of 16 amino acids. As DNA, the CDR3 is TGTGCCACCAGCCTAGGGACAGGTCGATCGAGCTATGGCTACACCTTC. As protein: CATSLGTGRSSYGYTF.

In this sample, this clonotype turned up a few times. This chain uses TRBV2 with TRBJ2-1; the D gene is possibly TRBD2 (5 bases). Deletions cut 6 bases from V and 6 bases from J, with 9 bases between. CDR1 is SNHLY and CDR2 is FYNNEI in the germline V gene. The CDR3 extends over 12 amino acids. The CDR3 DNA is TGTGCCAGCAGGGGAGACTTCAATGAGCAGTTCTTC. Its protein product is CASRGDFNEQFF. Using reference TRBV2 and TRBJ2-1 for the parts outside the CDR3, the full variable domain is EPEVTQTPSHQVTQMGQEVILRCVPISNHLYFYWYRQILGQKVEFLVSFYNNEISEKSEIFDDQFSVERPDGSNFTLKIRSTKLEDSAMYFCASRGDFNEQFFGPGTRLTVL.

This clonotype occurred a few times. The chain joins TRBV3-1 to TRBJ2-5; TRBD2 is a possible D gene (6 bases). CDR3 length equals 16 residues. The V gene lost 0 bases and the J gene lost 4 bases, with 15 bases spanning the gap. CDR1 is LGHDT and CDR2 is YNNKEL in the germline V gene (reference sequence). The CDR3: CASSQESGVPRETQYF. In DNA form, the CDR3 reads TGTGCCAGCAGCCAAGAGTCGGGGGTCCCACGAGAGACCCAGTACTTC.

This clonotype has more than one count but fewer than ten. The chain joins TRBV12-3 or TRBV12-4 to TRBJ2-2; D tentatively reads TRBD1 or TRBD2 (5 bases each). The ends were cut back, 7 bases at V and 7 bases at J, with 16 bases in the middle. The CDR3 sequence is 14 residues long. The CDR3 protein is CASTPFLGVGELFF. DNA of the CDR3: TGTGCCAGCACCCCCTTCTTGGGGGTCGGGGAGCTGTTTTTT.

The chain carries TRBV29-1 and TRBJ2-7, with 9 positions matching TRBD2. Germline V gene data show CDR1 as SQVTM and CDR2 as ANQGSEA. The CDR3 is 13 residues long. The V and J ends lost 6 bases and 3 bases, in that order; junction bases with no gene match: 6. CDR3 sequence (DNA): TGCAGCGTGACAGGGACTAGCAACTACGAGCAGTACTTC. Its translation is CSVTGTSNYEQYF.

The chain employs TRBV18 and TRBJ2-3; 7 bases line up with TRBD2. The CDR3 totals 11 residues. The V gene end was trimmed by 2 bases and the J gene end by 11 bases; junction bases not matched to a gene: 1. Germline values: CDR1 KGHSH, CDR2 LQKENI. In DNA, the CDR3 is TGTGCCAGCTCACCAGGGGAGGGGCAGTATTTT. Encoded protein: CASSPGEGQYF.

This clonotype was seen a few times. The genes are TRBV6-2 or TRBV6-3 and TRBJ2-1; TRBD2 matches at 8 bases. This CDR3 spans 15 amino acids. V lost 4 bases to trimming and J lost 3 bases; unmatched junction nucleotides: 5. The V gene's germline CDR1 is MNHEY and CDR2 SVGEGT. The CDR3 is CASSLAGRNYNEQFF. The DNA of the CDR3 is TGTGCCAGCAGTTTAGCGGGACGAAACTACAATGAGCAGTTCTTC.

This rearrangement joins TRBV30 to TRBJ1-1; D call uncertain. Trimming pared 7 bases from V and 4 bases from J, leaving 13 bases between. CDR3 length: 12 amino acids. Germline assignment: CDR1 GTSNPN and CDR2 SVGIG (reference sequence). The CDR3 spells CAFSLGGTEAFF. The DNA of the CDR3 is TGTGCCTTTTCATTGGGTGGCACTGAAGCTTTCTTT.

CDR3: CASSRAFSGELFF. CDR3 nucleotide sequence: TGTGCCAGCAGCCGTGCCTTTTCCGGGGAGCTGTTTTTT. This chain uses TRBV7-3 with TRBJ2-2, with D hard to call. The CDR3 is 13 amino acids. The germline V gene has CDR1 SGHTA and CDR2 FQGTGA. V gave up 5 bases and J gave up 6 bases, with 10 bases separating them.

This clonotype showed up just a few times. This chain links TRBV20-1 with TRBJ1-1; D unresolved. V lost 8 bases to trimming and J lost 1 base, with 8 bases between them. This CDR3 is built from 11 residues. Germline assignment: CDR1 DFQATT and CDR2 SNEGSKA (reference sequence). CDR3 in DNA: TGCAGTTCGTTCCAGAACACTGAAGCTTTCTTT. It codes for CSSFQNTEAFF.

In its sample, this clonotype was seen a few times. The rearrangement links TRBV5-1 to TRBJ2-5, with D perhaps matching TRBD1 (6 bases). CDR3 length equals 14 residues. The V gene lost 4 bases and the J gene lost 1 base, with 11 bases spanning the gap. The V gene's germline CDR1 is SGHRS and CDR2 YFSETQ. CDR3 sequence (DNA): TGCGCCAGCAGCCGGGACACCCTCCAAGAGACCCAGTACTTC. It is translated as CASSRDTLQETQYF.

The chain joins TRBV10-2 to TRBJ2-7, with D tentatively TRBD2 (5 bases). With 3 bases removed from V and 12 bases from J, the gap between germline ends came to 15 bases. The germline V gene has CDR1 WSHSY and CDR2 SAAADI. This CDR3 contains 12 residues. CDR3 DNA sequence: TGCGCCAGCAGTGATTCTACGACCGGACTGTACTTC. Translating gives CASSDSTTGLYF.

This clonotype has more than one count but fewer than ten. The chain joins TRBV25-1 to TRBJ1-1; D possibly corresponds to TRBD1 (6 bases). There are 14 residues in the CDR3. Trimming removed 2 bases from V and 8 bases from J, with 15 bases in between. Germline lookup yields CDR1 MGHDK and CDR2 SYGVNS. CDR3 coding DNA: TGTGCCAGCAGTGAACCCCGTTCGGGGGCGGAAGCTTTCTTT. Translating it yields CASSEPRSGAEAFF. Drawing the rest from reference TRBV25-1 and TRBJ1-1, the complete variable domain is EADIYQTPRYLVIGTGKKITLECSQTMGHDKMYWYQQDPGMELHLIHYSYGVNSTEKGDLSSESTVSRIRTEHFPLTLESARPSHTSQYLCASSEPRSGAEAFFGQGTRLTVV.

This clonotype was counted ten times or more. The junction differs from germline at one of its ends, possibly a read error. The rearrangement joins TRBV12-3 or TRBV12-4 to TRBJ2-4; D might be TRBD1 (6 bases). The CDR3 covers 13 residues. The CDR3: CASSFNLETGRDF. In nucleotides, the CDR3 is TGTGCCAGCAGTTTTAACCTCGAAACAGGGAGAGACTTC.

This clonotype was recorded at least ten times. CDR3 sequence reads: CASSRRDSKANVLTF. Here the CDR3 DNA reads TGTGCCAGTAGTAGGAGGGACAGCAAAGCCAACGTCCTGACTTTC. This chain links TRBV19 with TRBJ2-6; weak D call: TRBD1 (7 bases). This CDR3 is built from 15 residues. The germline CDR1 and CDR2 sequences are LNHDA and SQIVND (reference sequence). Trimming removed 4 bases from V and 7 bases from J, with 14 bases in between.

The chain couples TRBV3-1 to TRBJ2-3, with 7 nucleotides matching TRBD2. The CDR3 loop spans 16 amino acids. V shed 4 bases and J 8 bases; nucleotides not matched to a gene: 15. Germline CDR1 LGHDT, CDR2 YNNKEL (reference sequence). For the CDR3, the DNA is TGTGCCAGCAGCCCATGGGTACTAGCGCTTGCGGTTACGCAGTATTTT. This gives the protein CASSPWVLALAVTQYF.

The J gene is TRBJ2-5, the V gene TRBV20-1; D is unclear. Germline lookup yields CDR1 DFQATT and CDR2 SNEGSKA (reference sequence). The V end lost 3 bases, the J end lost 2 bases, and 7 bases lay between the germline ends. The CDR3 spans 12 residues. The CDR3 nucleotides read TGCAGTGCTAGTCAGGAACAAGAGACCCAGTACTTC. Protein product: CSASQEQETQYF.

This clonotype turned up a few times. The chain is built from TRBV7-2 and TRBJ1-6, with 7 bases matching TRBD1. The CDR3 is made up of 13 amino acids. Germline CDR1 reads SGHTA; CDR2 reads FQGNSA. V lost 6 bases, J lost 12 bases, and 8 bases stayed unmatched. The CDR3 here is CASRSTGFLPLHF. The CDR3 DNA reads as TGTGCCAGCAGGTCGACAGGGTTCTTACCCCTCCACTTT.

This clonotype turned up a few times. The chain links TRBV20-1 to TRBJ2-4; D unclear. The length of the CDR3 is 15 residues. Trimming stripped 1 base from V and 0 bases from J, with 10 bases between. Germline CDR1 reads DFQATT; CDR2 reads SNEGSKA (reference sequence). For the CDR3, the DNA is TGCAGTGCTAGAGTGCGAAGGCTAGCCAAAAACATTCAGTACTTC. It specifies CSARVRRLAKNIQYF.

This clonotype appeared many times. This chain's CDR3 is CASSLESYTGELFF. The CDR3 region has the DNA TGCGCCAGCAGCTTGGAGTCATACACCGGGGAGCTGTTTTTT. The gene calls are TRBV5-1 and TRBJ2-2, with D unclear. V was pared by 0 bases and J by 3 bases, with 6 bases between. The V gene's germline CDR1 is SGHRS and CDR2 YFSETQ. This CDR3 has 14 residues. Full variable domain (rest looked up from reference TRBV5-1 and TRBJ2-2): KAGVTQTPRYLIKTRGQQVTLSCSPISGHRSVSWYQQTPGQGLQFLFEYFSETQRNKGNFPGRFSGRQFSNSRSEMNVSTLELGDSALYLCASSLESYTGELFFGEGSRLTVL.

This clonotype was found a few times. CDR3 amino acids: CSASQESYEQYF. The CDR3, as DNA: TGCAGTGCTAGCCAGGAATCCTACGAGCAGTACTTC. The chain uses TRBV20-1 and TRBJ2-7, with unresolved D. V was shortened by 3 bases and J by 1 base, with 7 bases between the two germline ends. The germline CDR1 and CDR2 sequences are DFQATT and SNEGSKA (reference sequence). This CDR3 contains 12 residues.

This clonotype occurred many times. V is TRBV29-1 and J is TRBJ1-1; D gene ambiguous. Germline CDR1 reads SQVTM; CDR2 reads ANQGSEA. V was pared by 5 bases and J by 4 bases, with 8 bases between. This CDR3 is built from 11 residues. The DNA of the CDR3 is TGCAGCGTTCGGTTCGGCACTGAAGCTTTCTTT. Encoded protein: CSVRFGTEAFF. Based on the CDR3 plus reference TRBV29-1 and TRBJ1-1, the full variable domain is SAVISQKPSRDICQRGTSLTIQCQVDSQVTMMFWYRQQPGQSLTLIATANQGSEATYESGFVIDKFPISRPNLTFSTLTVSNMSPEDSSIYLCSVRFGTEAFFGQGTRLTVV.

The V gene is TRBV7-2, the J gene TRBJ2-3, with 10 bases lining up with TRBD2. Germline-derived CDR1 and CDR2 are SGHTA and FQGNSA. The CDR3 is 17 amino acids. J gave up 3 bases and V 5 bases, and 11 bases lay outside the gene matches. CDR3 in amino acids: CASSHRSGGAWTDTQYF. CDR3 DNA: TGTGCCAGCAGCCACCGGAGCGGGGGGGCATGGACAGATACGCAGTATTTT.

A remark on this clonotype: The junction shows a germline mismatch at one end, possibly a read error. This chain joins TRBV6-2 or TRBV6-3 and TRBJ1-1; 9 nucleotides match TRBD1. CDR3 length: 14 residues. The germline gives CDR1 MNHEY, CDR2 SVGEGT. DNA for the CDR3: TGTGCCAGCAGTTACTCCGGGACAGGGCCCTCAGGAAACTTT. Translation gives CASSYSGTGPSGNF.

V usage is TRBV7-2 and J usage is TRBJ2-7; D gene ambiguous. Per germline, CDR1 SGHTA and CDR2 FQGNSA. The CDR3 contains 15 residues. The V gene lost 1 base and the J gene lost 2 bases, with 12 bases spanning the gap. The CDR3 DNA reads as TGTGCCAGCAGCTTAGAGGGCAGTCATCCCTACGAGCAGTACTTC. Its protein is CASSLEGSHPYEQYF. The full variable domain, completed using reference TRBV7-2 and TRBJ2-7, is GAGVSQSPSNKVTEKGKDVELRCDPISGHTALYWYRQSLGQGLEFLIYFQGNSAPDKSGLPSDRFSAERTGGSVSTLTIQRTQQEDSAVYLCASSLEGSHPYEQYFGPGTRLTVT.